The clone carrying this T cell receptor (beta chain) showed up just once. Its antigen is unidentified. The data stem from a study of CD8 T cell repertoires and HIV-1 epitope variants. Clones were read by immunoSEQ multiplex PCR, and TCRdb kept only the in-frame ones, dropping some. The sample shows a few thousand clones, around 70% of them seen only once. The CDR3 has 14 residues. The genes are TRBV7-5 and TRBJ2-7; TRBD1, as called in the table, went unchecked against the DNA. TRBV7-5 is a pseudogene locus. Specimen: cultured CD8+ T cells derived from PBMCs. The clonotype was recovered from a male donor with HIV. The CDR3 DNA is TGTGCCAGCAGCTTGGGACAGTACCTTCGTGAGCAGTACTTC. Protein product: CASSLGQYLREQYF.